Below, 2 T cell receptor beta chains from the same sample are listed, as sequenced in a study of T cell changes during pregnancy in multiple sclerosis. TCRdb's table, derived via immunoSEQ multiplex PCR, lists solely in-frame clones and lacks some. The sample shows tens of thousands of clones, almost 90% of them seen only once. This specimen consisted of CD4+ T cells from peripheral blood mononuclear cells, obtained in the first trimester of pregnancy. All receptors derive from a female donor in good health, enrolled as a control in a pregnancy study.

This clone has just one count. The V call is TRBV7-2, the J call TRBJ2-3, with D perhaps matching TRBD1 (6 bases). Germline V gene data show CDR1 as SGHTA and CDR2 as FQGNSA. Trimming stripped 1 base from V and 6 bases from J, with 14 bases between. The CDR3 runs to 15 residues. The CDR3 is CASSLGVGAEDTQYF. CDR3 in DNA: TGTGCCAGCAGCTTAGGAGTGGGGGCGGAGGATACGCAGTATTTT.

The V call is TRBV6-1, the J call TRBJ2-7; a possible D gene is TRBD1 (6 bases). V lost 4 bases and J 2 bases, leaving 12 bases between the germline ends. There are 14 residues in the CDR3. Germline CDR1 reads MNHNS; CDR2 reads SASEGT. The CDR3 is CASSVRDTTYEQYF. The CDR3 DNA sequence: TGTGCCAGCAGTGTCCGGGACACCACCTACGAGCAGTACTTC.